This T cell receptor (beta chain) was observed in a study of cytomegalovirus exposure and HLA in healthy donors. The CDR3 consists of 16 residues. CDR1 and CDR2 (germline): SGDLS, YYNGEE. V gave up 4 bases and J gave up 1 base, with 17 bases separating them. The study ran its PCR with 60 Vbeta and 13 Jbeta primers. The method was immunoSEQ multiplex PCR; TCRdb's version includes in-frame clones alone and lacks a portion of them. The sample includes roughly 220,000 clones, around four fifths of them seen just once. This receptor was obtained from a man aged 50-60 years in good health and CMV-seronegative. Sequenced: PBMCs. J is TRBJ2-5 and V is TRBV9; D possibly corresponds to TRBD2 (5 bases). The CDR3 here is CASSPGVATFQETQYF. CDR3 nucleotide sequence: TGTGCCAGCAGCCCCGGGGTAGCCACTTTCCAAGAGACCCAGTACTTC.